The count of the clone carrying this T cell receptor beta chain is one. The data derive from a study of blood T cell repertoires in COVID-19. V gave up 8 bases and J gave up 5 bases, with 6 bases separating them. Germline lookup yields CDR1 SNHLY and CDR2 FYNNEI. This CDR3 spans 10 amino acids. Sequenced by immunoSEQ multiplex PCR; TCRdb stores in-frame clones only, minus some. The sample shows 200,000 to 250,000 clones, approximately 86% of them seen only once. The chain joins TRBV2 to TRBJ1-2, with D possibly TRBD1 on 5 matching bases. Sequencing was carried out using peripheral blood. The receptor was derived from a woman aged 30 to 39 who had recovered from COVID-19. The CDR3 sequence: CASGAYGYTF. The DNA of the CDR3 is TGTGCCAGCGGGGCGTATGGCTACACCTTC.